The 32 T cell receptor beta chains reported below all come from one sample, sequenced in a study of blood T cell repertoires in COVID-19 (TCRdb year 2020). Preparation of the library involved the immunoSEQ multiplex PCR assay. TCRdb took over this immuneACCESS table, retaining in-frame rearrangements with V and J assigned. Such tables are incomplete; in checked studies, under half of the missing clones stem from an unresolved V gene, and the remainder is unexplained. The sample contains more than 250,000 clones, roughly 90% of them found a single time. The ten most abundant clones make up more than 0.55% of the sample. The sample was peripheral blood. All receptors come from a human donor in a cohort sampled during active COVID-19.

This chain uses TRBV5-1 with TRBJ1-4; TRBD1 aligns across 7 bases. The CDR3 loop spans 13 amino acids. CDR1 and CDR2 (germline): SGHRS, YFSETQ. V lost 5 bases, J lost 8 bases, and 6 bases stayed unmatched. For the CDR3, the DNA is TGCGCCAGCAGAACAGGGGCGGTAGAAAAACTGTTTTTT. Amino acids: CASRTGAVEKLFF.

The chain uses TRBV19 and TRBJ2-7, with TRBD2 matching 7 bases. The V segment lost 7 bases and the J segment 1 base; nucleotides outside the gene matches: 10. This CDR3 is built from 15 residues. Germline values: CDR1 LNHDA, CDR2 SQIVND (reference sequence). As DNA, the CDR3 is TGTGCCAGTACCCAAAGGTGGGGGGGTTCCTACGAGCAGTACTTC. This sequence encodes CASTQRWGGSYEQYF.

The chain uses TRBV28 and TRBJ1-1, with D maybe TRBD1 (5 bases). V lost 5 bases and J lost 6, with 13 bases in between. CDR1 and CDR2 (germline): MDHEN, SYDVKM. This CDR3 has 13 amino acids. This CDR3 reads CASSGSLGAEAFF. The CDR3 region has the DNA TGTGCCAGCAGTGGGTCTTTAGGGGCTGAAGCTTTCTTT.

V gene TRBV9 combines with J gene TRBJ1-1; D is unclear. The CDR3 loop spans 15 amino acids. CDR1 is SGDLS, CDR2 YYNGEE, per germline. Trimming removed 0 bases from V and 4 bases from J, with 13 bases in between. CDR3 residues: CASSVGSTPATEAFF. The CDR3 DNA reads TGTGCCAGCAGCGTAGGTAGCACCCCGGCCACTGAAGCTTTCTTT. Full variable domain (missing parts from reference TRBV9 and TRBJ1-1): DSGVTQTPKHLITATGQRVTLRCSPRSGDLSVYWYQQSLDQGLQFLIQYYNGEERAKGNILERFSAQQFPDLHSELNLSSLELGDSALYFCASSVGSTPATEAFFGQGTRLTVV.

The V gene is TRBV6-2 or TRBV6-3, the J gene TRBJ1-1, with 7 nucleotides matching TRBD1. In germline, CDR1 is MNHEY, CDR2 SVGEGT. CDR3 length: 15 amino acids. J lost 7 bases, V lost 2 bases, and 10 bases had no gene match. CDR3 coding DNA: TGTGCCAGCAGTTACACGCAGGGACAGCCCCTTGAAGCTTTCTTT. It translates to CASSYTQGQPLEAFF.

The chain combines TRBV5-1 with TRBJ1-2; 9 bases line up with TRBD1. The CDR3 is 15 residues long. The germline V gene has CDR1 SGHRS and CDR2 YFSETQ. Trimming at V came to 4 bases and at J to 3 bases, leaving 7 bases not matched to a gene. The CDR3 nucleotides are TGCGCCAGCAGCACAGGGGGCGCATCTGACTATGGCTACACCTTC. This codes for CASSTGGASDYGYTF.

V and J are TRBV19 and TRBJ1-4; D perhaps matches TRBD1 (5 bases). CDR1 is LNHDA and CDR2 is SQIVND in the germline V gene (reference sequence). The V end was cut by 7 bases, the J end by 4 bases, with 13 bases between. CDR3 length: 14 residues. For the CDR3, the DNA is TGTGCCAGTAATCTCGACAGCGATAATGAAAAACTGTTTTTT. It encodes CASNLDSDNEKLFF.

CDR3 bases: TGTGCCAGCCAAGGGGTGGGAACCTACGAGCAGTACTTC. It specifies CASQGVGTYEQYF. V and J are TRBV27 and TRBJ2-7, with TRBD1 as a possible D gene (5 bases). V was clipped by 8 bases and J by 2 bases, with 13 bases between them. CDR1 is MNHEY, CDR2 SMNVEV, per germline (reference sequence). There are 13 residues in the CDR3.

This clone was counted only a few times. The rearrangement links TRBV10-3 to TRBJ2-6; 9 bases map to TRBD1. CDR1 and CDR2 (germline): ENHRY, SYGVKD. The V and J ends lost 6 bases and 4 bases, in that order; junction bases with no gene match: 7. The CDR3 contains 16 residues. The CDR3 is CAISGTGTRGANVLTF. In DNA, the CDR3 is TGTGCCATCAGCGGGACAGGGACGAGGGGGGCCAACGTCCTGACTTTC.

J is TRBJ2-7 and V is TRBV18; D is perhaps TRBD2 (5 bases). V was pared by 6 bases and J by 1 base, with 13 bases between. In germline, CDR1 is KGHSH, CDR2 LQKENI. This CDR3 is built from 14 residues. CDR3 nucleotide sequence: TGTGCCAGCTCTCCAGGAAGAGGGTCCTACGAGCAGTACTTC. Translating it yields CASSPGRGSYEQYF.

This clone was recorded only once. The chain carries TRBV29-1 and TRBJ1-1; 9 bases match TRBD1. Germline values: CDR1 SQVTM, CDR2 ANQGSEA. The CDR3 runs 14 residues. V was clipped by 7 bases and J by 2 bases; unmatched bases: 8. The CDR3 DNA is TGCAGCGCCAGGACAGGGGCAAGAAACACTGAAGCTTTCTTT. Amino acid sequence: CSARTGARNTEAFF.

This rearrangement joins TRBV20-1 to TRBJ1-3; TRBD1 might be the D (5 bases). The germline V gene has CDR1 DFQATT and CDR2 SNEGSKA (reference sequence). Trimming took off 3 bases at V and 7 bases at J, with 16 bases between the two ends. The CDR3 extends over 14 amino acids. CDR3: CSASRAGRGNTIYF. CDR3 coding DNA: TGCAGTGCTAGTCGGGCAGGGAGGGGCAACACCATATATTTT.

CDR3 in DNA: TGTGCCAGCAGCTTACAGAACACTGAAGCTTTCTTT. Its protein is CASSLQNTEAFF. The J gene is TRBJ1-1, the V gene TRBV7-9; D is ambiguous. The CDR3 covers 12 residues. Per the germline V gene, CDR1 is SEHNR and CDR2 is FQNEAQ (reference sequence). Trimming took 2 bases from V and 1 from J, leaving 2 bases between them.

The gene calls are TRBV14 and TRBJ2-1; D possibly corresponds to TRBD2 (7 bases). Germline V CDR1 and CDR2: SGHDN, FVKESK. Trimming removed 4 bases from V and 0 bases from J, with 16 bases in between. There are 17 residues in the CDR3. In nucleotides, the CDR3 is TGTGCCAGCAGCCGTGCGGGGGCCCTTGGCTCCTACAATGAGCAGTTCTTC. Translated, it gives CASSRAGALGSYNEQFF.

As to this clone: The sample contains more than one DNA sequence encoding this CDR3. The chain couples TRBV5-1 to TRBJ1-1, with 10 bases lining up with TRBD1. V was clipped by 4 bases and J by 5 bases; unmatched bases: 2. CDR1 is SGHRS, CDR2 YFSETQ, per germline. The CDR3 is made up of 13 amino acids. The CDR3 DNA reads TGCGCCAGCAGCCGGACAGGGGGAACTGAAGCTTTCTTT. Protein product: CASSRTGGTEAFF.

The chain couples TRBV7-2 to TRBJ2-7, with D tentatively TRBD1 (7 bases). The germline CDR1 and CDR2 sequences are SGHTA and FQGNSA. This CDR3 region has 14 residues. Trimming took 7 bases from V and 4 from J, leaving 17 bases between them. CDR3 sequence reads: CASTQGGLSYEQYF. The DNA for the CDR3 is TGTGCCAGCACCCAGGGGGGCCTAAGTTACGAGCAGTACTTC.

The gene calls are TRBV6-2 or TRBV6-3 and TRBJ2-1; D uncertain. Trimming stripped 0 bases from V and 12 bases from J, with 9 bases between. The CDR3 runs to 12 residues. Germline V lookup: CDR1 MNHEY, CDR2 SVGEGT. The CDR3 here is CASSYSRYRQFF. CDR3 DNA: TGTGCCAGCAGTTACTCTCGGTATCGGCAGTTCTTC.

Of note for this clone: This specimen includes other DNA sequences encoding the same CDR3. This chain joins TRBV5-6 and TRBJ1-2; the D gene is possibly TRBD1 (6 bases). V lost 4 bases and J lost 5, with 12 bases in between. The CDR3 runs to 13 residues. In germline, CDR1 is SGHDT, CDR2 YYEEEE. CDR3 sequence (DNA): TGTGCCAGCAGCCCCCAGGGGAGATATGGCTACACCTTC. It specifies CASSPQGRYGYTF.

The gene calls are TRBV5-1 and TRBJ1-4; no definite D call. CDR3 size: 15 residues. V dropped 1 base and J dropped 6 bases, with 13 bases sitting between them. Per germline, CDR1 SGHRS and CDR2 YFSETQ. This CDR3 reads CASSLKTGSDEKLFF. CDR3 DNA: TGCGCCAGCAGCTTGAAGACGGGTTCGGATGAAAAACTGTTTTTT.

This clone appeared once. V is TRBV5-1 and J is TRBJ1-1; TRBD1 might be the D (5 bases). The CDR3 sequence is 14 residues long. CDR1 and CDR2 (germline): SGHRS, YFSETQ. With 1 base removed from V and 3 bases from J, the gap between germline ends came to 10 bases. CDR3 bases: TGCGCCAGCAGCTTGTTGGGCAGGGACACTGAAGCTTTCTTT. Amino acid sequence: CASSLLGRDTEAFF.

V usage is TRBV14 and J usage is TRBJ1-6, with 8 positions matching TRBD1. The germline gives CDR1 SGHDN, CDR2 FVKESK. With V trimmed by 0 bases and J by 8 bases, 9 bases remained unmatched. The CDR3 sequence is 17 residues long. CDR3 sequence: CASSQDTRQGADSPLHF. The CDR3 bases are TGTGCCAGCAGCCAAGATACACGGCAGGGGGCGGATTCACCCCTCCACTTT.

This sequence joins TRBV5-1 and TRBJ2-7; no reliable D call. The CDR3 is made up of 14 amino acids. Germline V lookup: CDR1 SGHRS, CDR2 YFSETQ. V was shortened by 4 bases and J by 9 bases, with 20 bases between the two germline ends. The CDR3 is CASSLTNDPSGQYF. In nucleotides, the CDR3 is TGCGCCAGCAGCCTAACGAACGACCCTTCGGGGCAGTACTTC.

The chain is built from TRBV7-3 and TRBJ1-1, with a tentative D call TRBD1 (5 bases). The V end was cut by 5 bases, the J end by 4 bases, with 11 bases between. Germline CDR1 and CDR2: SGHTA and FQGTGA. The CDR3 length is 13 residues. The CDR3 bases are TGTGCCAGCAGCAGCGGGACTATCACTGAAGCTTTCTTT. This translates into CASSSGTITEAFF.

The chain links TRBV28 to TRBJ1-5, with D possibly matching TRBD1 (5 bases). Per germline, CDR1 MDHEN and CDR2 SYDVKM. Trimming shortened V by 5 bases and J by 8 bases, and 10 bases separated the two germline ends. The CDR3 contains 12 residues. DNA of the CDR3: TGTGCCAGCAGTCTCTCGGGGGAGCCCCAGCATTTT. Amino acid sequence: CASSLSGEPQHF.

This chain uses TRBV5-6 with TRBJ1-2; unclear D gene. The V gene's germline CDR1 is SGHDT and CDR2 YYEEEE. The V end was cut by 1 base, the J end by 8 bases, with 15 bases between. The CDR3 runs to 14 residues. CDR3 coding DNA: TGTGCCAGCAGCTTGACCGCCACCATGGAGGGCTACACCTTC. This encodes CASSLTATMEGYTF.

The CDR3 is CASSKALQSGPVTGELFF. The CDR3 region has the DNA TGTGCCAGCAGCAAAGCACTCCAATCAGGGCCGGTCACCGGGGAGCTGTTTTTT. V is TRBV21-1 and J is TRBJ2-2; TRBD1, the D gene given by the table, was not confirmed from the DNA. TRBV21-1 is listed as a pseudogene. The CDR3 runs to 18 residues.

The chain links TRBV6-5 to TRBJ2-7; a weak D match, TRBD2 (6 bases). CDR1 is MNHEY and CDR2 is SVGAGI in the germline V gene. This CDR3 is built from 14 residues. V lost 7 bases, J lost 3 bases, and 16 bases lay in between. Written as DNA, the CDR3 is TGTGCCAGCAACACTAAGGGACTTTTCTACGAGCAGTACTTC. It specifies CASNTKGLFYEQYF.

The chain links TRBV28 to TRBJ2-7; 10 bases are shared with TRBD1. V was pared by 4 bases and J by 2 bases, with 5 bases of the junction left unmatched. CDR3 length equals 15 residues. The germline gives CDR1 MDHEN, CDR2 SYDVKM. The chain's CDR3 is CASSSGQGGPYEQYF. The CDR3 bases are TGTGCCAGCAGTTCCGGACAGGGGGGCCCCTACGAGCAGTACTTC.

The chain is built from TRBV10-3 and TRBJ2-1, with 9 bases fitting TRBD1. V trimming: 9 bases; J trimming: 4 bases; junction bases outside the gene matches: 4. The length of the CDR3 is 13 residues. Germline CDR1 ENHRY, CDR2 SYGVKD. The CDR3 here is CAIRDRAYNEQFF. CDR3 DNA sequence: TGTGCCATTCGGGACAGGGCTTACAATGAGCAGTTCTTC.

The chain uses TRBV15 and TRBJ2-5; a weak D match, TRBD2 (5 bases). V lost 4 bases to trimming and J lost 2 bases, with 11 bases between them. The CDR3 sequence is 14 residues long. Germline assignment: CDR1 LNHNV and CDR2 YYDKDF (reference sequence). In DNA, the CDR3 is TGTGCCACCAGCACCGGGGTGGGGCAAGAGACCCAGTACTTC. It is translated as CATSTGVGQETQYF. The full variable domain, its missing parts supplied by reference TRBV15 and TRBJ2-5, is DAMVIQNPRYQVTQFGKPVTLSCSQTLNHNVMYWYQQKSSQAPKLLFHYYDKDFNNEADTPDNFQSRRPNTSFCFLDIRSPGLGDTAMYLCATSTGVGQETQYFGPGTRLLVL.

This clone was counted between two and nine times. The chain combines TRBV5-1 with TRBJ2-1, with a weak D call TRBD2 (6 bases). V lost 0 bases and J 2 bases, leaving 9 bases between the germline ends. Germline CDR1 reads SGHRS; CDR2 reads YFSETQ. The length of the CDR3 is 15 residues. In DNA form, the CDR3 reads TGCGCCAGCAGCTTGGTGGGGGGACCCTACAATGAGCAGTTCTTC. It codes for CASSLVGGPYNEQFF.

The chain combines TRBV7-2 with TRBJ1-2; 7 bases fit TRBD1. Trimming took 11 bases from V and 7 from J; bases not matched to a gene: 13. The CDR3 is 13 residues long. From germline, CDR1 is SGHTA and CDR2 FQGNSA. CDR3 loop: CAGTALPSGGYTF. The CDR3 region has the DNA TGTGCCGGGACAGCTTTACCTTCGGGTGGCTACACCTTC.